This T cell receptor beta chain was obtained from a study of T cells in Graves' hyperthyroidism and ophthalmopathy. Study information: Peripheral blood sampling occurred at initial diagnosis, before any treatment. Findings and limits, study-wide: Ophthalmopathy, as predicted by the model, came a median about six months after the prediction.

In its sample, this clonotype was seen many times. No antigen is known for it. The CDR3 regions of TCR beta were amplified from RNA transcripts. Using the HTBI primer set, a first-round RT-PCR was run on the TCR CDR3. MiXCR was run by TCRdb on the multiplex PCR reads, yielding one entry per CDR3 protein. The sample includes fewer than 350,000 distinct CDR3 sequences, roughly 18% of them seen just once. Germline V gene lookup returns CDR1 SGHRS and CDR2 YFSETQ. V dropped 3 bases and J dropped 6 bases, with 12 bases sitting between them. CDR3 length: 14 residues. The TCR comes from a woman in her thirties or forties with Graves' ophthalmopathy. The sequenced sample consisted of blood. The chain couples TRBV5-1 to TRBJ2-2; no firm D call. The CDR3 protein is CASSYGSLAGELFF. CDR3 coding DNA: TGCGCCAGCAGCTATGGTAGCCTCGCCGGGGAGCTGTTTTTT. The entire variable domain, with the rest obtained from reference TRBV5-1 and TRBJ2-2, is as follows: KAGVTQTPRYLIKTRGQQVTLSCSPISGHRSVSWYQQTPGQGLQFLFEYFSETQRNKGNFPGRFSGRQFSNSRSEMNVSTLELGDSALYLCASSYGSLAGELFFGEGSRLTVL.